This entry lists 10 T cell receptor beta chains sequenced from one sample in a study of blood T cell repertoires in COVID-19. TCRdb's copy holds only in-frame clones and misses some; the assay was immunoSEQ multiplex PCR. The sample holds some 300,000 clones; over 80% are singletons and the top ten take 4% to 5%. The material sequenced was peripheral blood. The receptors shown here come from a woman aged 45 to 65 with active or convalescent COVID-19.

The chain joins TRBV4-1 to TRBJ2-1; 8 nucleotides match TRBD2. The CDR3 contains 15 residues. V trimming: 2 bases; J trimming: 9 bases; junction bases outside the gene matches: 9. Germline V gene sequence: CDR1 MGHRA, CDR2 YSYEKL. The CDR3 spells CASSQSTGGRREQFF. In DNA, the CDR3 is TGCGCCAGCAGCCAATCTACGGGAGGGCGTCGTGAGCAGTTCTTC.

This rearrangement joins TRBV18 to TRBJ2-1; TRBD2 matches 13 bases. With 3 bases clipped from V and 6 bases from J, the junction kept 2 bases outside the gene matches. The CDR3 loop spans 15 amino acids. From germline, CDR1 is KGHSH and CDR2 LQKENI. The CDR3 spells CASSPTSGRANEQFF. Here the CDR3 DNA reads TGTGCCAGCTCACCTACTAGCGGGAGGGCCAATGAGCAGTTCTTC.

The J gene is TRBJ1-1, the V gene TRBV6-5; D remains ambiguous. The CDR3 spans 13 residues. V lost 8 bases and J 2 bases, leaving 12 bases between the germline ends. Germline loops: CDR1 MNHEY, CDR2 SVGAGI. CDR3 in amino acids: CASLLDSNTEAFF. CDR3 coding DNA: TGTGCCAGCCTCTTGGACTCCAACACTGAAGCTTTCTTT.

This clone appeared a few times. Other DNA sequences from this sample encode an identical CDR3 as well. V is TRBV27 and J is TRBJ2-1; TRBD2 agrees at 11 bases. The CDR3 totals 15 residues. The germline V gene encodes CDR1 MNHEY and CDR2 SMNVEV (reference sequence). V lost 5 bases and J lost 7; bases outside the gene matches: 7. CDR3 coding DNA: TGTGCCAGCAGTCCTCTAGCGGGAGGAGGAAATGAGCAGTTCTTC. Protein product: CASSPLAGGGNEQFF.

The CDR3 here is CASSADRVNYGYTF. The DNA for the CDR3 is TGTGCCAGCAGCGCGGACAGGGTTAACTATGGCTACACCTTC. The V and J genes are TRBV5-8 and TRBJ1-2; 8 positions agree with TRBD1. CDR1 and CDR2 from the germline V gene are SGHTS and YDEGEE. This CDR3 spans 14 amino acids. Losses at the gene ends were 4 bases for V and 1 base for J; bases not matched to a gene: 3.

The V call is TRBV7-2, the J call TRBJ2-3; TRBD1 is a possible D gene (6 bases). Germline V CDR1 and CDR2: SGHTA, FQGNSA. This CDR3 has 18 amino acids. With 5 bases removed from V and 8 bases from J, the gap between germline ends came to 29 bases. CDR3 nucleotide sequence: TGTGCCAGCAGCCCGGTGGTAGGGGGTCTTTTTCTGGTGTCTACGCAGTATTTT. The encoded protein is CASSPVVGGLFLVSTQYF.

The rearrangement joins TRBV11-3 to TRBJ2-1; the match to TRBD1 covers 10 bases. V was pared by 7 bases and J by 9 bases, with 6 bases of the junction left unmatched. CDR3 length equals 13 residues. Germline V gene lookup returns CDR1 SGHNT and CDR2 YENEEA. The CDR3: CASTRDRGSEQFF. For the CDR3, the DNA is TGTGCCAGCACCCGGGACAGGGGTAGTGAGCAGTTCTTC.

The chain is built from TRBV12-3 or TRBV12-4 and TRBJ1-1, with 7 bases aligning to TRBD1. Trimming cost V 6 bases and J 5 bases; bases outside gene matches: 6. The CDR3 loop spans 13 amino acids. The CDR3 region has the DNA TGTGCCAGCAGGCCACAGGGGAGGACTGAAGCTTTCTTT. Translated: CASRPQGRTEAFF.

The chain links TRBV28 to TRBJ2-1, with D unresolved. The V gene's germline CDR1 is MDHEN and CDR2 SYDVKM. V was clipped by 5 bases and J by 8 bases, with 10 bases between them. This CDR3 comprises 12 residues. The CDR3 nucleotides read TGTGCCAGCAGTCGCGAAGATTATGAGCAGTTCTTC. Its protein is CASSREDYEQFF. Full variable domain (missing parts from reference TRBV28 and TRBJ2-1): DVKVTQSSRYLVKRTGEKVFLECVQDMDHENMFWYRQDPGLGLRLIYFSYDVKMKEKGDIPEGYSVSREKKERFSLILESASTNQTSMYLCASSREDYEQFFGPGTRLTVL.

This CDR3 reads CATKLPGGIMGQYF. The CDR3 DNA reads as TGTGCCACCAAGCTCCCAGGGGGCATAATGGGGCAGTACTTC. The chain is built from TRBV24-1 and TRBJ2-7, with 8 nucleotides matching TRBD1. The CDR3 has 14 residues. The germline V gene has CDR1 KGHDR and CDR2 SFDVKD. Trimming at V came to 8 bases and at J to 9 bases, leaving 14 bases not matched to a gene.